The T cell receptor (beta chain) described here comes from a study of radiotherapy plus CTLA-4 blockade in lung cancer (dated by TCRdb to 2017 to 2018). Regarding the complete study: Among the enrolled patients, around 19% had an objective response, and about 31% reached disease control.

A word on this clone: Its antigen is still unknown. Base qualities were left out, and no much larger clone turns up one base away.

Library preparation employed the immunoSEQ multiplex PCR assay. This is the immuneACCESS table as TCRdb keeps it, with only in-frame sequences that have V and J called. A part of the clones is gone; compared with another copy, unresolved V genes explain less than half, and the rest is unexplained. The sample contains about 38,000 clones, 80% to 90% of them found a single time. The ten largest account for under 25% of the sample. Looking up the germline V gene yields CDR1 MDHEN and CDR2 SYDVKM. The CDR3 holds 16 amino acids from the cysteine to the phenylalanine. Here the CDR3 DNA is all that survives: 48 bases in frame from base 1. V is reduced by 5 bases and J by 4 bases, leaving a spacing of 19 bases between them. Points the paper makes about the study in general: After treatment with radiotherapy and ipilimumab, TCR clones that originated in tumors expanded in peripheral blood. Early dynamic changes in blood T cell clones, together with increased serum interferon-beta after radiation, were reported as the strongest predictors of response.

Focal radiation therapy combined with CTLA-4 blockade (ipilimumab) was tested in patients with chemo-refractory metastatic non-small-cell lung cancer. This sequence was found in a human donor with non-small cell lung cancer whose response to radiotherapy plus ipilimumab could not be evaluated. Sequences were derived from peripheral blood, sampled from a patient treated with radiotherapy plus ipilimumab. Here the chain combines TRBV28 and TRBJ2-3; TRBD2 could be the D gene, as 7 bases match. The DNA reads TGTGCCAGCAGTACCGCCGGGGGGCAGGGCGCAGATACGCAGTATTTT. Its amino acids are CASSTAGGQGADTQYF.